One and the same sample provided the 28 T cell receptor beta chains below, sequenced in a study of shared clonotypes between healthy human individuals. Sequenced by immunoSEQ multiplex PCR; TCRdb stores in-frame clones only, minus some. Here the sample spans roughly 890,000 clones, roughly 92% being singletons. Positive CCR7 selection of CD45RO-negative cells yielded the naive CD8 cells, and terminally differentiated effector memory CD45RA+ cells were excluded. Sequencing input: naive CD8+ T cells sorted from blood. The receptor set was obtained from a man aged 25 to 45 in good health.

The V and J genes are TRBV2 and TRBJ2-1; 8 positions match TRBD1. CDR1 is SNHLY, CDR2 FYNNEI, per germline. The V and J ends lost 6 bases and 7 bases, in that order; junction bases with no gene match: 8. This CDR3 has 14 amino acids. CDR3 DNA sequence: TGTGCCAGCAGGAAGGACAGGGCGGTAAATGAGCAGTTCTTC. This gives the protein CASRKDRAVNEQFF.

This chain connects TRBV4-1 to TRBJ1-4; TRBD1 might be the D (5 bases). This CDR3 is built from 16 residues. The ends were cut back, 4 bases at V and 5 bases at J, with 17 bases in the middle. Germline lookup yields CDR1 MGHRA and CDR2 YSYEKL. The CDR3 is CASSLTPGPINEKLFF. DNA for the CDR3: TGCGCCAGCAGCCTGACACCGGGACCAATAAATGAAAAACTGTTTTTT.

The CDR3 protein is CSASAGELFF. CDR3 coding DNA: TGCAGTGCTAGTGCCGGGGAGCTGTTTTTT. V is TRBV20-1 and J is TRBJ2-2; unclear D gene. This CDR3 contains 10 residues. V was trimmed by 3 bases and J by 6 bases, leaving 2 bases between them. Germline lookup yields CDR1 DFQATT and CDR2 SNEGSKA (reference sequence).

The chain carries TRBV10-3 and TRBJ1-1; D gene uncertain. The CDR3 runs to 11 residues. Per the germline V gene, CDR1 is ENHRY and CDR2 is SYGVKD. V was cut by 7 bases and J by 5 bases, with 8 bases left in between. In nucleotides, the CDR3 is TGTGCCATCATCCGGGGAACTGAAGCTTTCTTT. Translating it yields CAIIRGTEAFF.

The table lists this clone with a count of one. The chain employs TRBV5-6 and TRBJ2-1, with a tentative D call TRBD2 (6 bases). The CDR3 runs 17 residues. V was pared by 4 bases and J by 0 bases, with 17 bases between. The V gene's germline CDR1 is SGHDT and CDR2 YYEEEE. CDR3 amino acids: CASSLVHSGRSYNEQFF. For the CDR3, the DNA is TGTGCCAGCAGCCTAGTTCATAGCGGCCGCTCCTACAATGAGCAGTTCTTC.

The chain joins TRBV28 to TRBJ1-4, with 9 nucleotides matching TRBD1. Germline trimming cut 5 bases from V and 6 bases from J; bases unmatched to any gene: 4. The length of the CDR3 is 14 residues. Germline V CDR1 and CDR2: MDHEN, SYDVKM. This CDR3 reads CASSTGTGYEKLFF. The CDR3 nucleotides read TGTGCCAGCAGTACCGGGACAGGGTATGAAAAACTGTTTTTT.

Comments on this clone: Other DNA sequences of this sample code for an identical CDR3. The chain recombines TRBV27 with TRBJ2-7, with D unresolved. V lost 2 bases and J lost 3, with 8 bases in between. The CDR3 covers 13 residues. Germline CDR1 reads MNHEY; CDR2 reads SMNVEV (reference sequence). The CDR3 loop is CASSLTGDYEQYF. As DNA, the CDR3 is TGTGCCAGCAGTTTAACCGGTGACTACGAGCAGTACTTC.

The chain combines TRBV14 with TRBJ2-7; either TRBD1 or TRBD2 may supply D (5 bases each). Germline V CDR1 and CDR2: SGHDN, FVKESK. Deletions cut 2 bases from V and 4 bases from J, with 12 bases between. The CDR3 is 14 amino acids. CDR3 bases: TGTGCCAGCAGCCAAATGTGGGACCAGTACGAGCAGTACTTC. Translated: CASSQMWDQYEQYF.

This rearrangement joins TRBV4-1 to TRBJ2-1, with D possibly being TRBD2 (7 bases). The CDR3 totals 13 residues. The germline gives CDR1 MGHRA, CDR2 YSYEKL. The V end lost 4 bases, the J end lost 9 bases, and 13 bases lay between the germline ends. The CDR3, as DNA: TGCGCCAGCAGCCCGAGGGGGGGAGCTGAGCAGTTCTTC. Translation gives CASSPRGGAEQFF.

The gene calls are TRBV6-5 and TRBJ2-2; D possibly uses TRBD1 or TRBD2 (5 bases each). V was trimmed by 8 bases and J by 3 bases, leaving 16 bases between them. There are 15 residues in the CDR3. CDR1 and CDR2 (germline): MNHEY, SVGAGI. The CDR3 loop reads CASGIPGAYTGELFF. CDR3 DNA: TGTGCCAGCGGTATTCCCGGGGCGTACACCGGGGAGCTGTTTTTT.

The V and J genes are TRBV5-1 and TRBJ2-7; TRBD2 might be the D (6 bases). Between the trimmed V and J ends, which lost 0 bases and 3 bases, there was a span of 10 bases. Germline V gives CDR1 SGHRS, CDR2 YFSETQ. This CDR3 comprises 14 residues. This CDR3 reads CASSLVGSGYEQYF. In DNA, the CDR3 is TGCGCCAGCAGCTTGGTAGGTAGCGGCTACGAGCAGTACTTC.

V gene TRBV6-5 combines with J gene TRBJ1-2; D remains ambiguous. The CDR3 is made up of 13 amino acids. V dropped 7 bases and J dropped 0 bases, with 9 bases sitting between them. Germline CDR1 is MNHEY and CDR2 is SVGAGI. The CDR3 DNA reads as TGTGCCAGCACTTTCGGCCCTAACTATGGCTACACCTTC. Protein: CASTFGPNYGYTF.

This CDR3 is CASSPRPRQQETQYF. The CDR3 region has the DNA TGTGCCAGCAGCCCGAGGCCGAGACAACAAGAGACCCAGTACTTC. The chain couples TRBV7-2 to TRBJ2-5; D is uncertain. Per germline, CDR1 SGHTA and CDR2 FQGNSA. V was shortened by 5 bases and J by 2 bases, with 15 bases between the two germline ends. The CDR3 is 15 residues long.

The chain recombines TRBV10-3 with TRBJ2-1; 8 bases align to TRBD2. Germline loops: CDR1 ENHRY, CDR2 SYGVKD. Trimming at V came to 0 bases and at J to 6 bases, leaving 4 bases not matched to a gene. The CDR3 is made up of 15 amino acids. The CDR3 is CAISESSAGGNEQFF. CDR3 DNA sequence: TGTGCCATCAGTGAGTCGTCGGCGGGAGGCAATGAGCAGTTCTTC.

The chain joins TRBV19 to TRBJ2-7, with TRBD1 as a possible D gene (5 bases). Germline lookup yields CDR1 LNHDA and CDR2 SQIVND (reference sequence). The CDR3 totals 13 residues. Trimming removed 3 bases from V and 0 bases from J, with 6 bases in between. The CDR3 DNA follows: TGTGCCAGTAGTATCCAGGGCTCCTACGAGCAGTACTTC. Protein: CASSIQGSYEQYF.

The chain employs TRBV6-4 and TRBJ1-5, with D uncertain. Germline assignment: CDR1 MRHNA and CDR2 SNTAGT. The CDR3 length is 12 residues. V was cut by 2 bases and J by 3 bases, with 2 bases left in between. The CDR3 region is CASSDPNQPQHF. The CDR3, as DNA: TGTGCCAGCAGTGACCCCAATCAGCCCCAGCATTTT.

J is TRBJ1-2 and V is TRBV29-1, with D unclear. V dropped 5 bases and J dropped 2 bases, with 12 bases sitting between them. This CDR3 has 13 amino acids. Germline V CDR1 and CDR2: SQVTM, ANQGSEA. CDR3 bases: TGCAGCGTTTCCGAGACTCGGAACTATGGCTACACCTTC. Residues: CSVSETRNYGYTF.

The rearrangement links TRBV27 to TRBJ2-2; perhaps TRBD1 as D (6 bases). Trimming stripped 2 bases from V and 5 bases from J, with 9 bases between. The CDR3 loop spans 14 amino acids. Per germline, CDR1 MNHEY and CDR2 SMNVEV (reference sequence). CDR3 sequence reads: CASSLGGRTGELFF. The DNA of the CDR3 is TGTGCCAGCAGTTTAGGGGGCAGGACCGGGGAGCTGTTTTTT.

Comments on this clone: Different DNA sequences within this sample yield the same CDR3. J is TRBJ2-7 and V is TRBV27; TRBD2 matches 12 bases. CDR3 size: 14 residues. V lost 5 bases and J lost 3; bases outside the gene matches: 2. Germline CDR1 is MNHEY and CDR2 is SMNVEV (reference sequence). The CDR3 loop reads CASSPGLAGYEQYF. For the CDR3, the DNA is TGTGCCAGCAGTCCGGGACTAGCGGGCTACGAGCAGTACTTC.

V is TRBV4-1 and J is TRBJ1-5; TRBD1 is a possible D gene (5 bases). Trimming stripped 1 base from V and 9 bases from J, with 19 bases between. This CDR3 has 16 amino acids. CDR1 and CDR2 from the germline V gene are MGHRA and YSYEKL. The DNA for the CDR3 is TGCGCCAGCAGCCAAGGTGGGACGGAGTTTTTATTGCCCCAGCATTTT. This codes for CASSQGGTEFLLPQHF.

The V gene is TRBV5-4, the J gene TRBJ2-7; 7 nucleotides match TRBD2. The junction had 8 bases not matched to a gene; V was cut back by 5 bases and J by 3 bases. The germline gives CDR1 SGHNT, CDR2 YYREEE (reference sequence). The CDR3 is 14 residues long. DNA of the CDR3: TGTGCCAGCAGTTGGGGGGGGATAAGCTACGAGCAGTACTTC. This codes for CASSWGGISYEQYF.

This chain connects TRBV6-1 to TRBJ2-7; D assignment may be TRBD1 or TRBD2 (5 bases each). The CDR3 extends over 14 amino acids. V dropped 5 bases and J dropped 2 bases, with 13 bases sitting between them. Looked up from germline, CDR1 is MNHNS and CDR2 is SASEGT. This CDR3 reads CASSYLGEPYEQYF. CDR3 bases: TGTGCCAGCAGTTATTTGGGGGAGCCCTACGAGCAGTACTTC.

The V gene is TRBV13, the J gene TRBJ2-1, with TRBD2 identical over 8 bases. Germline lookup yields CDR1 PRHDT and CDR2 FYEKMQ (reference sequence). Trimming removed 5 bases from V and 6 bases from J; junction bases left unmatched: 9. CDR3 size: 15 residues. The CDR3 here is CASSPGTRGTNEQFF. CDR3 DNA: TGTGCCAGCAGCCCGGGGACTAGGGGAACCAATGAGCAGTTCTTC. Drawing the rest from reference TRBV13 and TRBJ2-1, the complete variable domain is AAGVIQSPRHLIKEKRETATLKCYPIPRHDTVYWYQQGPGQDPQFLISFYEKMQSDKGSIPDRFSAQQFSDYHSELNMSSLELGDSALYFCASSPGTRGTNEQFFGPGTRLTVL.

This chain links TRBV28 with TRBJ2-1, with TRBD1 matching over 9 bases. Per the germline V gene, CDR1 is MDHEN and CDR2 is SYDVKM. The CDR3 totals 15 residues. V trimming: 8 bases; J trimming: 8 bases; junction bases outside the gene matches: 13. CDR3 bases: TGTGCCAGCTGGGAGGGGGACAGGGTACTTGATGAGCAGTTCTTC. Translating it yields CASWEGDRVLDEQFF.

This clone was seen once. The V and J genes are TRBV7-8 and TRBJ1-5, with a weak D call TRBD1 (6 bases). There are 15 residues in the CDR3. The germline CDR1 and CDR2 sequences are SGHVS and FQNEAQ. V lost 1 base to trimming and J lost 4 bases, with 11 bases between them. The CDR3 DNA is TGTGCCAGCAGCTTAGATGGGACACTAAATCAGCCCCAGCATTTT. It codes for CASSLDGTLNQPQHF.

V usage is TRBV7-6 and J usage is TRBJ2-6; D gene unclear. This CDR3 has 17 residues. Per the germline V gene, CDR1 is SGHVS and CDR2 is FNYEAQ. The V end lost 1 base, the J end lost 1 base, and 11 bases lay between the germline ends. CDR3 sequence reads: CASSLVWTDSGANVLTF. CDR3 coding DNA: TGTGCCAGCAGCTTAGTATGGACCGATTCTGGGGCCAACGTCCTGACTTTC.

This sequence joins TRBV29-1 and TRBJ1-2; possibly TRBD1 for D (5 bases). Germline CDR1 SQVTM, CDR2 ANQGSEA. The length of the CDR3 is 12 residues. The ends were cut back, 5 bases at V and 3 bases at J, with 10 bases in the middle. The CDR3 DNA reads TGCAGCGTTATGGGACTTTACTATGGCTACACCTTC. Translation: CSVMGLYYGYTF.

This clone showed up just once. V gene TRBV5-4 combines with J gene TRBJ2-7; perhaps TRBD2 as D (5 bases). The V gene lost 0 bases and the J gene lost 1 base, with 8 bases spanning the gap. The V gene's germline CDR1 is SGHNT and CDR2 YYREEE (reference sequence). The CDR3 is 14 amino acids. The CDR3 spells CASSLGERSYEQYF. The CDR3 DNA follows: TGTGCCAGCAGCTTGGGGGAGAGATCCTACGAGCAGTACTTC.